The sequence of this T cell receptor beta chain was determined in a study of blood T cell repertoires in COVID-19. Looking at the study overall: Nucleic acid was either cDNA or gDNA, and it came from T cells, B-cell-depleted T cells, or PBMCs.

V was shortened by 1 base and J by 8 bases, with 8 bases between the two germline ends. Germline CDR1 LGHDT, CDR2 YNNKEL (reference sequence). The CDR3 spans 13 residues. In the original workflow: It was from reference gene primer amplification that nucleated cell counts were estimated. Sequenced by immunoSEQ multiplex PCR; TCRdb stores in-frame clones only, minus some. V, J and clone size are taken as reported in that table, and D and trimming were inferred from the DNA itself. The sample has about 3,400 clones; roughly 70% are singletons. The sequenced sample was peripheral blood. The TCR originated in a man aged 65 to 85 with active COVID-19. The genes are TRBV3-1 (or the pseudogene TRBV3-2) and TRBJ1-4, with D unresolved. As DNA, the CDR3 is TGTGCCAGCAGCCAAGTGACCAGGGAAAAACTGTTTTTT. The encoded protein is CASSQVTREKLFF.